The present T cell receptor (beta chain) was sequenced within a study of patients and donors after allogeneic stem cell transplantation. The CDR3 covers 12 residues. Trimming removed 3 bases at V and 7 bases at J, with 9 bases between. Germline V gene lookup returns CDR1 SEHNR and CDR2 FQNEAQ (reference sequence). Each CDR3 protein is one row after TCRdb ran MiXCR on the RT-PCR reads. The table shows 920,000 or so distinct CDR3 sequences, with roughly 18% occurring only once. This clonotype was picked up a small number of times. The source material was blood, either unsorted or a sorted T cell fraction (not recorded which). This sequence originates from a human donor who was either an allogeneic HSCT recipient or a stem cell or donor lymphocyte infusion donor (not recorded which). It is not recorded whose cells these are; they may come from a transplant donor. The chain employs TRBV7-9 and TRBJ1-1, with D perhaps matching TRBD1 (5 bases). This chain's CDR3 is CASSFQGGEAFF. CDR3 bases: TGTGCCAGCAGCTTCCAGGGCGGTGAAGCTTTCTTT.